A single sample gave rise to the 4 T cell receptor beta chains below, sequenced in a study of T cell responses to AZD1222 COVID-19 vaccine. Some clones are missing from TCRdb's copy, which holds only in-frame ones; the method was immunoSEQ multiplex PCR. The sample holds 120,000 to 150,000 clones, about 93% seen once. The sample consisted of peripheral blood, taken on day 0 of AZD1222 vaccination. These receptors all come from an adult in good health.

This clone has a single count. As DNA, the CDR3 is TGTGCCAGCAGCCTGGGGGCTGCCTACGAGCAGTACTTC. This gives the protein CASSLGAAYEQYF. V gene TRBV5-6 combines with J gene TRBJ2-7; D may be TRBD1 (6 bases). The CDR3 is made up of 13 amino acids. From germline, CDR1 is SGHDT and CDR2 YYEEEE. V was cut by 4 bases and J by 2 bases, with 10 bases left in between. The variable domain in full, completed from reference TRBV5-6 and TRBJ2-7, reads DAGVTQSPTHLIKTRGQQVTLRCSPKSGHDTVSWYQQALGQGPQFIFQYYEEEERQRGNFPDRFSGHQFPNYSSELNVNALLLGDSALYLCASSLGAAYEQYFGPGTRLTVT.

The chain has TRBV18 and TRBJ2-7; D perhaps matches TRBD2 (5 bases). This CDR3 is 12 amino acids long. The V gene's germline CDR1 is KGHSH and CDR2 LQKENI. The ends were cut back, 3 bases at V and 6 bases at J, with 9 bases in the middle. Here the CDR3 DNA reads TGTGCCAGCTCACCTACTCTAGCCGAGCAGTACTTC. Its protein is CASSPTLAEQYF.

The chain links TRBV3-1 (or the pseudogene TRBV3-2) to TRBJ2-1, with 12 bases fitting TRBD2. The trim removed 4 bases at V and 9 bases at J, leaving 4 bases unmatched. This CDR3 has 14 amino acids. Per germline, CDR1 LGHDT and CDR2 YNNKEL (reference sequence). The CDR3 sequence is CASSPSGRAGEQFF. The CDR3 DNA sequence: TGTGCCAGCAGCCCTAGCGGGAGGGCTGGTGAGCAGTTCTTC.

The gene calls are TRBV5-5 and TRBJ1-1, with D possibly being TRBD1 (5 bases). V was pared by 6 bases and J by 4 bases, with 19 bases between. This CDR3 region has 15 residues. Germline V gives CDR1 SGHKS, CDR2 YYEKEE (reference sequence). CDR3 loop: CASTNTQGGATEAFF. Written as DNA, the CDR3 is TGTGCCAGCACCAACACCCAGGGAGGGGCCACTGAAGCTTTCTTT.